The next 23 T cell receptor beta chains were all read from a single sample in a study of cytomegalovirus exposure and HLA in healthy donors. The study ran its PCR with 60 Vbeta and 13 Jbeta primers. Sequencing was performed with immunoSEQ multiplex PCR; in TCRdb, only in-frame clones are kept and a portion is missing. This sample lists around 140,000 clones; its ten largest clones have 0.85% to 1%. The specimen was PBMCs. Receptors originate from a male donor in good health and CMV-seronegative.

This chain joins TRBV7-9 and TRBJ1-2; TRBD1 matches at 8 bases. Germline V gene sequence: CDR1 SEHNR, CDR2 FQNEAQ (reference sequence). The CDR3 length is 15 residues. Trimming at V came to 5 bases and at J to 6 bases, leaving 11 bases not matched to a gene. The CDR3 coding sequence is TGTGCCAGCAGCCTTACAGGGGGGGTCGGGGATGGCTACACCTTC. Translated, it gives CASSLTGGVGDGYTF.

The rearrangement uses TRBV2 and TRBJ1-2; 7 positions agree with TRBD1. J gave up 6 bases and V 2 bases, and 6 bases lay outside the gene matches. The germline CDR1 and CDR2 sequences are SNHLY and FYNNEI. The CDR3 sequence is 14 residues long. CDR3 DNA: TGTGCCAGCAGTGAATCAGGGACAGAAGATGGCTACACCTTC. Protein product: CASSESGTEDGYTF.

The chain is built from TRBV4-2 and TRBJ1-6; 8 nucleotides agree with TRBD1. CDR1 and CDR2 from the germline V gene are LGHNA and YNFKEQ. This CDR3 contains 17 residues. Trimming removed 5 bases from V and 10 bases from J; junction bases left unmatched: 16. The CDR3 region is CASSVPAGGLIFSPLHF. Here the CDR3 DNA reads TGTGCCAGCAGCGTTCCGGCAGGGGGCCTTATATTCTCACCCCTCCACTTT.

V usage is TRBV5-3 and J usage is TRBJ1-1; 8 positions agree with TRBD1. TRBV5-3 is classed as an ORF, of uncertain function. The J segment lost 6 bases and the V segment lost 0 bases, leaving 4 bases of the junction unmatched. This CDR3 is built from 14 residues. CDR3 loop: CARSLGDRKPEAFF. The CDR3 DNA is TGTGCCAGAAGCTTGGGGGACAGGAAACCTGAAGCTTTCTTT.

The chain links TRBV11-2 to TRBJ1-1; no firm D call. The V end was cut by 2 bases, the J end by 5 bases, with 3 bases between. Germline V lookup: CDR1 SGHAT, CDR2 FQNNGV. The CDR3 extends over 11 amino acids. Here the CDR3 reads CASSLRTEAFF. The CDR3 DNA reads TGTGCCAGCAGCTTACGGACTGAAGCTTTCTTT.

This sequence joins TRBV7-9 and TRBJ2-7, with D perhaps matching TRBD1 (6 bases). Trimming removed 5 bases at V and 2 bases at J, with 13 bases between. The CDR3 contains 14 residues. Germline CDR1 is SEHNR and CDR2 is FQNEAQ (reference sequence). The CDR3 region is CASSPRRGTYEQYF. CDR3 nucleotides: TGTGCCAGCAGCCCGCGTAGGGGGACCTACGAGCAGTACTTC.

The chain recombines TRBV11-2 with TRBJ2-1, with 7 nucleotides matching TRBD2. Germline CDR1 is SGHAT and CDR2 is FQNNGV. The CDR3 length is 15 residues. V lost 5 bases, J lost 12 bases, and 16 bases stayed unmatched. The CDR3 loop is CASSPMGEGRRVQFF. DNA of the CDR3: TGTGCCAGCAGCCCCATGGGGGAGGGCCGAAGAGTGCAGTTCTTC.

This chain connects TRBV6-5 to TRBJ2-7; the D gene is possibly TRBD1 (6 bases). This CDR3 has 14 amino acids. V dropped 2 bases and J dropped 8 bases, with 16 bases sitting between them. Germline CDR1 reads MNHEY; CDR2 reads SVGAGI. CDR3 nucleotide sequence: TGTGCCAGCAGTTACGGCTCCGGTCAGGGGAAGCAGTACTTC. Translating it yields CASSYGSGQGKQYF.

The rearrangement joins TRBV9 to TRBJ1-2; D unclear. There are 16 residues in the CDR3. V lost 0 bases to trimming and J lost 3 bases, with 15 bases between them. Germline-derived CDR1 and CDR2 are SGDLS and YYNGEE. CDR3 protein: CASSVGGRFLDYGYTF. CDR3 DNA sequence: TGTGCCAGCAGCGTAGGCGGCAGATTCCTTGACTATGGCTACACCTTC. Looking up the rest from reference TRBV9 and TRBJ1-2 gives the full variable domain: DSGVTQTPKHLITATGQRVTLRCSPRSGDLSVYWYQQSLDQGLQFLIQYYNGEERAKGNILERFSAQQFPDLHSELNLSSLELGDSALYFCASSVGGRFLDYGYTFGSGTRLTVV.

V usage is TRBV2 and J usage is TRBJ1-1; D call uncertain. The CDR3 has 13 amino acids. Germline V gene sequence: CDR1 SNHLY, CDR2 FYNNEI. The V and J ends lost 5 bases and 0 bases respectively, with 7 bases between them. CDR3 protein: CASSPSLNTEAFF. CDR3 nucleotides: TGTGCCAGCAGTCCCTCTTTGAACACTGAAGCTTTCTTT.

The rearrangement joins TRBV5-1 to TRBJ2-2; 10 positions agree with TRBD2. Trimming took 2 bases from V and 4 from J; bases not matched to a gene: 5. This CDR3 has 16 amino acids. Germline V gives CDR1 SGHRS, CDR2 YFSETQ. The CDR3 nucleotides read TGCGCCAGCAGCTTACCCCAGCGGGGGGGCACCGGGGAGCTGTTTTTT. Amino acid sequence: CASSLPQRGGTGELFF.

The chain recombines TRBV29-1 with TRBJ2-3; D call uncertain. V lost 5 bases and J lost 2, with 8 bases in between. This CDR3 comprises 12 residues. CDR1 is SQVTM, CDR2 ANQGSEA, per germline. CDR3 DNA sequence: TGCAGCGTTCGAGTTCCCACAGATACGCAGTATTTT. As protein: CSVRVPTDTQYF.

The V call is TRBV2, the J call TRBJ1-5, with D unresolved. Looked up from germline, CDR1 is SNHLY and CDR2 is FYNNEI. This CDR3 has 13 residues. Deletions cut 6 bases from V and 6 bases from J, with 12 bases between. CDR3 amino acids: CASSPEVGQPQHF. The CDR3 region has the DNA TGTGCCAGCAGCCCCGAGGTGGGTCAGCCCCAGCATTTT.

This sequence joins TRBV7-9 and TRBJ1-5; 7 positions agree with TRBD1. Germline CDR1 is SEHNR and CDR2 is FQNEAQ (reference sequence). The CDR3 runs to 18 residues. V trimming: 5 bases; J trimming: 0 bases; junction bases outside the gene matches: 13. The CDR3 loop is CASSLTGVARDSNQPQHF. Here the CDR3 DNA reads TGTGCCAGCAGCCTAACAGGGGTAGCAAGGGATAGCAATCAGCCCCAGCATTTT.

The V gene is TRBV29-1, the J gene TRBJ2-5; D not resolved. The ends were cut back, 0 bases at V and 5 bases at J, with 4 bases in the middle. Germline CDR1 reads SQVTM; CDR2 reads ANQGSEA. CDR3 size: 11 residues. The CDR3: CSVEERETQYF. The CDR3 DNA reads TGCAGCGTTGAAGAGCGGGAGACCCAGTACTTC.

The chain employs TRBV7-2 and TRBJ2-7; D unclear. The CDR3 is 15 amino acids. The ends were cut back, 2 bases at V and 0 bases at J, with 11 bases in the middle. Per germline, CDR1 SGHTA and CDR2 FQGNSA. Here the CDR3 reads CASSLLMHSSYEQYF. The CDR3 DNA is TGTGCCAGCAGCTTATTGATGCACAGCTCCTACGAGCAGTACTTC.

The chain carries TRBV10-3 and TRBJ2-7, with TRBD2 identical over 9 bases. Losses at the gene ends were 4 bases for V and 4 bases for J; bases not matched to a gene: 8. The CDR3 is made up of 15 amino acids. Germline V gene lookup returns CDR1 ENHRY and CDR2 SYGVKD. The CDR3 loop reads CAISGWASGVYEQYF. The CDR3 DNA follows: TGTGCCATCAGTGGATGGGCTAGCGGGGTTTACGAGCAGTACTTC.

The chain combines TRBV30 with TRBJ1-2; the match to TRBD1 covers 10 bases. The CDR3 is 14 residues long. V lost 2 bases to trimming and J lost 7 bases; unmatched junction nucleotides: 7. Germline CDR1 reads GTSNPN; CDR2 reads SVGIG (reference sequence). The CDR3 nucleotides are TGTGCCTGGAGTAGCTCCGGGACAGGGGTTGGCTACACCTTC. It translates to CAWSSSGTGVGYTF.

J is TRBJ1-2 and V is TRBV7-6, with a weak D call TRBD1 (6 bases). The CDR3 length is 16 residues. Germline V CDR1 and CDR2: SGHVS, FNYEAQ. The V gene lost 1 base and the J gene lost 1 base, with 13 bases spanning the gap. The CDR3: CASSLEGGPYNYGYTF. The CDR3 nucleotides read TGTGCCAGCAGCTTAGAAGGGGGACCATATAACTATGGCTACACCTTC.

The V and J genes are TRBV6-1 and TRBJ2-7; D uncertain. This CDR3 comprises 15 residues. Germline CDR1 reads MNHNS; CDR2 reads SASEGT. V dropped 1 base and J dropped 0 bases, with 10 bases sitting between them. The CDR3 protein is CASSEGPSSSYEQYF. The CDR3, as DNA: TGTGCCAGCAGTGAAGGGCCGTCCAGCTCCTACGAGCAGTACTTC.

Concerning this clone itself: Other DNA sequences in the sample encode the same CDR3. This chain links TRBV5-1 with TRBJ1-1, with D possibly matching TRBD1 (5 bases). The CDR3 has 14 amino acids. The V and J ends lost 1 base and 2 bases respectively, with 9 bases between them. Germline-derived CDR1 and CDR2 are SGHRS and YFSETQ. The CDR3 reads CASSLRQGNTEAFF. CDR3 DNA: TGCGCCAGCAGCTTGCGGCAGGGAAACACTGAAGCTTTCTTT.

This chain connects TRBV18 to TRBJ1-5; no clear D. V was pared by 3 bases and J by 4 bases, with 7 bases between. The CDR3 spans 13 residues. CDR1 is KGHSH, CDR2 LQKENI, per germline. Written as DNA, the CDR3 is TGTGCCAGCTCACCGGCAGAAAATCAGCCCCAGCATTTT. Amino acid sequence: CASSPAENQPQHF. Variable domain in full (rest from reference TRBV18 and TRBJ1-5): NAGVMQNPRHLVRRRGQEARLRCSPMKGHSHVYWYRQLPEEGLKFMVYLQKENIIDESGMPKERFSAEFPKEGPSILRIQQVVRGDSAAYFCASSPAENQPQHFGDGTRLSIL.

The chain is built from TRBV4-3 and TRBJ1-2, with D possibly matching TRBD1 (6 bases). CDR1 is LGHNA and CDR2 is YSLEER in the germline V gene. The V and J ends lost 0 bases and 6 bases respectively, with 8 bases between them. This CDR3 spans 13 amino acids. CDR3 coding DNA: TGCGCCAGCAGCCAAGACAGGGGTGATGGCTACACCTTC. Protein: CASSQDRGDGYTF.